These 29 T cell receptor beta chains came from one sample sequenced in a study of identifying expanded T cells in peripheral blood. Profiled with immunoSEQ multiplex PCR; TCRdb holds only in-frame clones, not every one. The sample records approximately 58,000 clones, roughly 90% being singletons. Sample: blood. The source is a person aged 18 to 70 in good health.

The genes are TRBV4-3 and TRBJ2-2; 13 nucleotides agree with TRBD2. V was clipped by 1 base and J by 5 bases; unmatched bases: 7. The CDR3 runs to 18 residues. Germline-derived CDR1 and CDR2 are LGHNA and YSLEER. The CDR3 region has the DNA TGCGCCAGCAGCCAAGGACTAGCGGGAGGCGGAGTTACCGGGGAGCTGTTTTTT. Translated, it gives CASSQGLAGGGVTGELFF.

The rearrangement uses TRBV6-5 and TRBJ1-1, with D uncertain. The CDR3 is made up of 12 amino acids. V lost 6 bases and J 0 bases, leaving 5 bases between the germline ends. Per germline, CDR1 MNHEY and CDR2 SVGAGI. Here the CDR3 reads CASRELNTEAFF. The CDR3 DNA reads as TGTGCCAGCAGGGAGCTGAACACTGAAGCTTTCTTT.

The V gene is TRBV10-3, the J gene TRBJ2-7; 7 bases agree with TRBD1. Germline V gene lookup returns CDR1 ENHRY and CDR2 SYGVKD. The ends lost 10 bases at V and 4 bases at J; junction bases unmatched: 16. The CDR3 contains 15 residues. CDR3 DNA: TGTGCCACCAAGACCCTCCGGGACAGAGAATACGAGCAGTACTTC. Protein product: CATKTLRDREYEQYF.

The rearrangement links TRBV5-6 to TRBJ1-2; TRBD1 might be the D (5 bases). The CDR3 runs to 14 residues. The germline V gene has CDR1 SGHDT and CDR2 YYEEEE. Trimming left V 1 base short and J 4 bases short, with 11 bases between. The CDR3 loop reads CASSLLQAPYGYTF. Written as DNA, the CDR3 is TGTGCCAGCAGCTTGTTACAGGCCCCCTATGGCTACACCTTC.

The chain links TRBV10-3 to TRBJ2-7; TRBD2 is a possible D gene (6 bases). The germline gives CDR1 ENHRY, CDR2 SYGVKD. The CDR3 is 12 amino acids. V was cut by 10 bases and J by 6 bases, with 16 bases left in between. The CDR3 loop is CATTSGDAEQYF. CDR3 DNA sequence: TGTGCCACGACATCGGGGGATGCCGAGCAGTACTTC.

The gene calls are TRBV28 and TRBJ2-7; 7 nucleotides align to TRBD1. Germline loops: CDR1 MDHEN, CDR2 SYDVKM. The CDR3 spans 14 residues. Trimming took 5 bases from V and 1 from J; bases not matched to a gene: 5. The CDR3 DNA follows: TGTGCCAGCAGTCCCTGGGACAGTTCCTACGAGCAGTACTTC. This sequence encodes CASSPWDSSYEQYF.

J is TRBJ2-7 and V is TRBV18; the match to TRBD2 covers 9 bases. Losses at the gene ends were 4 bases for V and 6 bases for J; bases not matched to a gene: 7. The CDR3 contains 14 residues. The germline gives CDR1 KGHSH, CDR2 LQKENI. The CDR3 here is CASSLSGSGIEQYF. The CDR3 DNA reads TGTGCCAGCTCACTTAGCGGGAGTGGGATCGAGCAGTACTTC.

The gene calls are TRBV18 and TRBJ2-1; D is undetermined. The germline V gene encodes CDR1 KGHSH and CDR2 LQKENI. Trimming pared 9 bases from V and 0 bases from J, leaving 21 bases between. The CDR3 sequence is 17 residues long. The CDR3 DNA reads TGTGCCAGTAACACCGGGTCCTACTATAGCTCCTACAATGAGCAGTTCTTC. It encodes CASNTGSYYSSYNEQFF.

The DNA for the CDR3 is TGTGCCAGCAGCTTAGTTATGGCTAGCGGGGCTTACATCCAAGAGACCCAGTACTTC. Translated: CASSLVMASGAYIQETQYF. The chain links TRBV7-8 to TRBJ2-5, with 9 bases lining up with TRBD2. J lost 1 base, V lost 1 base, and 13 bases had no gene match. Germline-derived CDR1 and CDR2 are SGHVS and FQNEAQ. The length of the CDR3 is 19 residues.

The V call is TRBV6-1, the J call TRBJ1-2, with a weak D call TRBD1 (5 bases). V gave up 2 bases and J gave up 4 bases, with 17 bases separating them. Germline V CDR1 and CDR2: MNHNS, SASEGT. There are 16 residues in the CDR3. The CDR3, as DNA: TGTGCCAGCAGTGAATGGCAAGGGGCCAGAGGCTATGGCTACACCTTC. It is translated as CASSEWQGARGYGYTF.

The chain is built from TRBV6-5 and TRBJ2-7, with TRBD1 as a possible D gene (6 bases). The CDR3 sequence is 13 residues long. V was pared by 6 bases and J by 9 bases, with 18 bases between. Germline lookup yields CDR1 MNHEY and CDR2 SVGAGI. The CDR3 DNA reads TGTGCCAGCAGGAAACAGGGTGGGCTGGGGCAGTACTTC. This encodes CASRKQGGLGQYF.

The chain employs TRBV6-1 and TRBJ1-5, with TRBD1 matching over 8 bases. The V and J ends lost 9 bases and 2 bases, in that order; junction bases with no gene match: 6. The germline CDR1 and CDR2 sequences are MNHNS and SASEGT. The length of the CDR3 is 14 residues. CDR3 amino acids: CASVDRGGNQPQHF. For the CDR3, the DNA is TGTGCCAGTGTAGACAGGGGAGGCAATCAGCCCCAGCATTTT.

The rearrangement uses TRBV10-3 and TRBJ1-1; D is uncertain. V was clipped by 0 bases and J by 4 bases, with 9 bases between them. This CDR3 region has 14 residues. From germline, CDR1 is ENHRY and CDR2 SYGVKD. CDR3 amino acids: CAISESGGGTEAFF. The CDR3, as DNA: TGTGCCATCAGTGAGTCAGGTGGCGGCACTGAAGCTTTCTTT.

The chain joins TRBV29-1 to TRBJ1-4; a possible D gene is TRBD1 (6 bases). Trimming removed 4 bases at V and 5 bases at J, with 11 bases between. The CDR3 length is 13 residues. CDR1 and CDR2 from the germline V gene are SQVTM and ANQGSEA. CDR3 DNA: TGCAGCGTTGGGCACAGGGAAAATGAAAAACTGTTTTTT. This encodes CSVGHRENEKLFF.

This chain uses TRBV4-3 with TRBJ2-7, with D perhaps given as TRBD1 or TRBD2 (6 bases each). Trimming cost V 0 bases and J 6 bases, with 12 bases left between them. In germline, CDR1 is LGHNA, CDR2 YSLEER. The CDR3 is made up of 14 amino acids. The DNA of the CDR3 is TGCGCCAGCAGCCAAGAGAGAGGAGGGGGCGAGCAGTACTTC. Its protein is CASSQERGGGEQYF.

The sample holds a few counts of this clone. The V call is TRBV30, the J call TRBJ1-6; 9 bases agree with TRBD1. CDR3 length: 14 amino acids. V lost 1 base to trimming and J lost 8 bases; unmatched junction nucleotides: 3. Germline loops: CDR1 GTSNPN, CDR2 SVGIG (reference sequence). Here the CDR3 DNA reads TGTGCCTGGAGTGCCGACAGGGGGTATTCACCCCTCCACTTT. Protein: CAWSADRGYSPLHF.

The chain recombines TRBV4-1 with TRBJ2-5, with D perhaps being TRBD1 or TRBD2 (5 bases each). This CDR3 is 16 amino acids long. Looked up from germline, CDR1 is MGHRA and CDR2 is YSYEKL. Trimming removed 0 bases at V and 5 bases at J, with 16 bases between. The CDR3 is CASSQESNWGLETQYF. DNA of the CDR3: TGCGCCAGCAGCCAAGAGTCGAATTGGGGGTTGGAGACCCAGTACTTC.

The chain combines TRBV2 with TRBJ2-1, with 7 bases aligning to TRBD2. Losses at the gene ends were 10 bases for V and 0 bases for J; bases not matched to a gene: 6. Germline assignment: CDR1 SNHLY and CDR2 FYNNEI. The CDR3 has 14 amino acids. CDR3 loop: CATLLAVSYNEQFF. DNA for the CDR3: TGTGCCACCCTCCTAGCGGTCTCCTACAATGAGCAGTTCTTC. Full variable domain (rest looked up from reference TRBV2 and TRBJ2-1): EPEVTQTPSHQVTQMGQEVILRCVPISNHLYFYWYRQILGQKVEFLVSFYNNEISEKSEIFDDQFSVERPDGSNFTLKIRSTKLEDSAMYFCATLLAVSYNEQFFGPGTRLTVL.

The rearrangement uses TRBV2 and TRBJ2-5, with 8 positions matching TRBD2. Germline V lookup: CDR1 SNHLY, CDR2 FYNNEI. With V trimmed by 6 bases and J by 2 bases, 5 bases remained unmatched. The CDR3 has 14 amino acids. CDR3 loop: CASSRLAQQETQYF. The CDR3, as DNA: TGTGCCAGCAGCCGACTAGCGCAACAAGAGACCCAGTACTTC.

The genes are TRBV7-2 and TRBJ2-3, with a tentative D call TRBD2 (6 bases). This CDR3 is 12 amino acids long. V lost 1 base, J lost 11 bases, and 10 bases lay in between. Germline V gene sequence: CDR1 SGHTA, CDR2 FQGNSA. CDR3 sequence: CASSLGGDRQYF. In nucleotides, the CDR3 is TGTGCCAGCAGCTTAGGGGGGGACCGGCAGTATTTT.

This CDR3 is CASSLRSGDEQFF. The CDR3 nucleotides read TGTGCCAGTAGTTTACGTTCGGGCGATGAGCAGTTCTTC. The rearrangement joins TRBV19 to TRBJ2-1, with D unclear. Trimming cost V 5 bases and J 8 bases, with 13 bases left between them. This CDR3 comprises 13 residues. Germline loops: CDR1 LNHDA, CDR2 SQIVND (reference sequence).

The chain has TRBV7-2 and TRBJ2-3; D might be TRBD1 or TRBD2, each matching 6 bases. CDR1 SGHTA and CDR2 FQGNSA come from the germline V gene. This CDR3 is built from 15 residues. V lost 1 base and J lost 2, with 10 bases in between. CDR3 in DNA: TGTGCCAGCAGCTTAGTACGGGGGCTCACAGATACGCAGTATTTT. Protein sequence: CASSLVRGLTDTQYF.

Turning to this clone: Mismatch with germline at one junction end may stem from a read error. The CDR3 sequence is CASTLILGSETQYF. As DNA, the CDR3 is TGTGCCAGCACCTTAATTTTGGGTTCGGAGACCCAGTACTTC. The chain is built from TRBV7-2 and TRBJ2-5; D gene unclear. Germline V lookup: CDR1 SGHTA, CDR2 FQGNSA. The CDR3 length is 14 residues.

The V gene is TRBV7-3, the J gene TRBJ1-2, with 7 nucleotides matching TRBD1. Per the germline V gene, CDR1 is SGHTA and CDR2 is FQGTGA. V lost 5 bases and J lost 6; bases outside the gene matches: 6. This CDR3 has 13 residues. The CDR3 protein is CASSPQQGDGYTF. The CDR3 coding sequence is TGTGCCAGCAGCCCCCAGCAGGGGGATGGCTACACCTTC.

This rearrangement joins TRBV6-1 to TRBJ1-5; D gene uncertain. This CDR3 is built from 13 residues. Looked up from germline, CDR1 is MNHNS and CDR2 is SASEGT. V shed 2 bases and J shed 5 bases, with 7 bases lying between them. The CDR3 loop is CASSEWVYQPQHF. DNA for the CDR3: TGTGCCAGCAGTGAATGGGTATATCAGCCCCAGCATTTT.

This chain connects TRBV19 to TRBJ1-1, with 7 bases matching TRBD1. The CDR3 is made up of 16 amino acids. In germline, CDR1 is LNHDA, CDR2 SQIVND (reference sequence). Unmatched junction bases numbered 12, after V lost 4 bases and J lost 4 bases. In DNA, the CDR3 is TGTGCCAGTAGTACCGGACAGGTTAGACGGGCCACTGAAGCTTTCTTT. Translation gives CASSTGQVRRATEAFF. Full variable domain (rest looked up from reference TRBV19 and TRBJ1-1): DGGITQSPKYLFRKEGQNVTLSCEQNLNHDAMYWYRQDPGQGLRLIYYSQIVNDFQKGDIAEGYSVSREKKESFPLTVTSAQKNPTAFYLCASSTGQVRRATEAFFGQGTRLTVV.

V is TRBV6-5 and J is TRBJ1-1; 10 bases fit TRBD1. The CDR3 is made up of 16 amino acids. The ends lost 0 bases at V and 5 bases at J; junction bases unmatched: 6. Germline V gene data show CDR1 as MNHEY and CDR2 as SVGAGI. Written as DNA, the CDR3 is TGTGCCAGCAGTTACTCGAGGACAGGGGGTTTGACTGAAGCTTTCTTT. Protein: CASSYSRTGGLTEAFF.

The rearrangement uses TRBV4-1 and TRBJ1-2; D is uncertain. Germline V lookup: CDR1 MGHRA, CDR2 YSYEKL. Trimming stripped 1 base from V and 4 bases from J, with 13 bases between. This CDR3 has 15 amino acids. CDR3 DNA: TGCGCCAGCAGCCAAGTTAACGCGGCACCCTATGGCTACACCTTC. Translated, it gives CASSQVNAAPYGYTF.

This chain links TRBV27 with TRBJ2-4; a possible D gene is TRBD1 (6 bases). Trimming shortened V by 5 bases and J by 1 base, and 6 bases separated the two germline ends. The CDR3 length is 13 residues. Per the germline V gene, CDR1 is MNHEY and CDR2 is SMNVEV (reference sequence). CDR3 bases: TGTGCCAGCAGTCAGGGGGCCAAAAACATTCAGTACTTC. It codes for CASSQGAKNIQYF.